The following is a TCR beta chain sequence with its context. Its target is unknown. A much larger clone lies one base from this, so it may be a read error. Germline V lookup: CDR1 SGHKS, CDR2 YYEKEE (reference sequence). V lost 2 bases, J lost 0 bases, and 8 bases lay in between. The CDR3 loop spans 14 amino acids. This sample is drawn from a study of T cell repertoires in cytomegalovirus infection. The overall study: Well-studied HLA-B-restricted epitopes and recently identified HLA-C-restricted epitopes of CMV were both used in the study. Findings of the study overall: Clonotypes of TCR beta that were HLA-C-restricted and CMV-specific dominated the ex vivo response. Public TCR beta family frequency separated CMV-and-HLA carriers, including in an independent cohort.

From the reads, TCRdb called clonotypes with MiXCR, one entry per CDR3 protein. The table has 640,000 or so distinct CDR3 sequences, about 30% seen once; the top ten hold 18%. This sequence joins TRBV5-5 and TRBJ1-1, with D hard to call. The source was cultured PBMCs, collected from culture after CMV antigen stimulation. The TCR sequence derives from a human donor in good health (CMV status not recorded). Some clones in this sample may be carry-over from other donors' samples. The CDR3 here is CASSFFGVNTEAFF. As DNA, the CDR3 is TGTGCCAGCAGCTTCTTCGGGGTGAACACTGAAGCTTTCTTT. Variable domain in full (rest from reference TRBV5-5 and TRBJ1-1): DAGVTQSPTHLIKTRGQQVTLRCSPISGHKSVSWYQQVLGQGPQFIFQYYEKEERGRGNFPDRFSARQFPNYSSELNVNALLLGDSALYLCASSFFGVNTEAFFGQGTRLTVV.